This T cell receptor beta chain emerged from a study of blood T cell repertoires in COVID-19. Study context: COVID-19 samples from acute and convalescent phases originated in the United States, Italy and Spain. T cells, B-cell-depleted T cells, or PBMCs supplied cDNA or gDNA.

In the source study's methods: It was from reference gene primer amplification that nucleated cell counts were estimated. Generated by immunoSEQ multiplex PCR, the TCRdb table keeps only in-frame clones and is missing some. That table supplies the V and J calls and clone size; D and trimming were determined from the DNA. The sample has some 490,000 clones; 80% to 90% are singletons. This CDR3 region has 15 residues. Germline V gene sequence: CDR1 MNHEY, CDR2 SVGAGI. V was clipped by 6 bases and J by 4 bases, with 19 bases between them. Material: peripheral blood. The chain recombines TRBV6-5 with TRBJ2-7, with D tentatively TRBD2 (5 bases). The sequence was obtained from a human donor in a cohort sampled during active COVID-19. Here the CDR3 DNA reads TGTGCCAGCAGGGAGACTATTATGGATGGGTACGAGCAGTACTTC. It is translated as CASRETIMDGYEQYF.